This T cell receptor (beta chain) was found in a study of early T cells in non-severe SARS-CoV-2 infection. This clonotype was observed many times. TCRdb itself ran the 5' RACE reads through MiXCR, one entry per CDR3 protein. Of approximately 39,000 distinct CDR3 sequences listed, roughly 4.5% were seen once; the top ten hold roughly 15%. Deletions cut 5 bases from V and 5 bases from J, with 15 bases between. This CDR3 has 15 amino acids. This rearrangement joins TRBV12-3 or TRBV12-4 to TRBJ1-4; D possibly corresponds to TRBD1 (6 bases). This receptor was identified in an adult who was a healthcare worker with PCR-confirmed SARS-CoV-2 infection or an uninfected control (not recorded which). The sequencing input was whole blood. CDR3 sequence reads: CASSPPTGSNEKLFF. For the CDR3, the DNA is TGTGCCAGCAGTCCTCCGACAGGAAGCAATGAAAAACTGTTTTTT.